This TCR beta chain was sequenced during a study of T cell changes during pregnancy in multiple sclerosis. Data came from immunoSEQ multiplex PCR; TCRdb stores just in-frame clones and leaves some out. Of roughly 110,000 clones in the sample, just under 95% were seen once. Trimming took 3 bases from V and 15 from J, leaving 9 bases between them. The CDR3 has 11 residues. Per the germline V gene, CDR1 is LNHDA and CDR2 is SQIVND (reference sequence). The chain has TRBV19 and TRBJ1-6; D is ambiguous. The source of this sequence is a female donor with multiple sclerosis, enrolled in a pregnancy study. This specimen was peripheral blood, taken after pregnancy. The CDR3 sequence is CASSMAERLHF. The CDR3 nucleotides read TGTGCCAGTAGTATGGCAGAGCGCCTCCACTTT. Full variable domain (missing parts from reference TRBV19 and TRBJ1-6): DGGITQSPKYLFRKEGQNVTLSCEQNLNHDAMYWYRQDPGQGLRLIYYSQIVNDFQKGDIAEGYSVSREKKESFPLTVTSAQKNPTAFYLCASSMAERLHFGNGTRLTVT.